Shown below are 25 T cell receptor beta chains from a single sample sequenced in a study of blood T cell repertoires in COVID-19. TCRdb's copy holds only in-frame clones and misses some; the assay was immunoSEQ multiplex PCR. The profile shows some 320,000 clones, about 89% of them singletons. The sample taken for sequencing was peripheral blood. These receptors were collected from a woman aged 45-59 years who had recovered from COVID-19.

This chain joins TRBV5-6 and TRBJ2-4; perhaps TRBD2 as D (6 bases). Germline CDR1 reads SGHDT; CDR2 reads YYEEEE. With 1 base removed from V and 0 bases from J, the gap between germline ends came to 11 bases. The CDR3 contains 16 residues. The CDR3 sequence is CASSLFGGLAKNIQYF. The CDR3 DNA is TGTGCCAGCAGCTTGTTTGGAGGGCTAGCCAAAAACATTCAGTACTTC. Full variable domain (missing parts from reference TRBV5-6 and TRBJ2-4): DAGVTQSPTHLIKTRGQQVTLRCSPKSGHDTVSWYQQALGQGPQFIFQYYEEEERQRGNFPDRFSGHQFPNYSSELNVNALLLGDSALYLCASSLFGGLAKNIQYFGAGTRLSVL.

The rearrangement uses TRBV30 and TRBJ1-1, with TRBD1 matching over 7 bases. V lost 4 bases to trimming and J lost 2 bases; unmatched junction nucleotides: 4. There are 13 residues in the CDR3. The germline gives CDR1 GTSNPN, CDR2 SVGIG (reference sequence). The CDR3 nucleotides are TGTGCCTGGACGCAGGGGGAAAACACTGAAGCTTTCTTT. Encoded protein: CAWTQGENTEAFF.

The CDR3 sequence is CASSSGLAGAGTDTQYF. The CDR3 nucleotides are TGTGCCAGCAGCTCGGGACTAGCGGGAGCAGGAACAGATACGCAGTATTTT. The rearrangement joins TRBV7-8 to TRBJ2-3; 14 bases match TRBD2. V lost 4 bases, J lost 3 bases, and 6 bases stayed unmatched. CDR1 and CDR2 from the germline V gene are SGHVS and FQNEAQ. There are 17 residues in the CDR3.

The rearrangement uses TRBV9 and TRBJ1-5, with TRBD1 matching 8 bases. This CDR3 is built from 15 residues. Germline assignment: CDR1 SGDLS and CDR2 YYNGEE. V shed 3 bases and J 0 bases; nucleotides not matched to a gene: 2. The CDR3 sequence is CASSATGGSNQPQHF. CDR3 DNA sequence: TGTGCCAGCAGCGCAACAGGGGGTAGCAATCAGCCCCAGCATTTT. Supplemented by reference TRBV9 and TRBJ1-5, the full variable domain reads DSGVTQTPKHLITATGQRVTLRCSPRSGDLSVYWYQQSLDQGLQFLIQYYNGEERAKGNILERFSAQQFPDLHSELNLSSLELGDSALYFCASSATGGSNQPQHFGDGTRLSIL.

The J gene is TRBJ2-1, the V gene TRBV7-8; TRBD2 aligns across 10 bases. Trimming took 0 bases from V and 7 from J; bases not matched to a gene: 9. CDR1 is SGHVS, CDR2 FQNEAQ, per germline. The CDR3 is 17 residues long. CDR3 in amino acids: CASSLARIRLAGNEQFF. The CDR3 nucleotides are TGTGCCAGCAGCTTAGCGCGTATTAGACTAGCGGGTAATGAGCAGTTCTTC.

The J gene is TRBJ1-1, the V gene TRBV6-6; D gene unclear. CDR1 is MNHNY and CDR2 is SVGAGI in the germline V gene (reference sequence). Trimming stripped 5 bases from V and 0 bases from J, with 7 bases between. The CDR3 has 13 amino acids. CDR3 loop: CASSNEVNTEAFF. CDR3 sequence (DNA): TGTGCCAGCAGTAATGAGGTGAACACTGAAGCTTTCTTT.

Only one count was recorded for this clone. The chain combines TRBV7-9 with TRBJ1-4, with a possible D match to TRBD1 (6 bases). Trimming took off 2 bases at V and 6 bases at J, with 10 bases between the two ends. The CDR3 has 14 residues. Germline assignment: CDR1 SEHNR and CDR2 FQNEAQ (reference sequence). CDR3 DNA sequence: TGTGCCAGCAGCTTAACAGGGCGGGATGAAAAACTGTTTTTT. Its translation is CASSLTGRDEKLFF.

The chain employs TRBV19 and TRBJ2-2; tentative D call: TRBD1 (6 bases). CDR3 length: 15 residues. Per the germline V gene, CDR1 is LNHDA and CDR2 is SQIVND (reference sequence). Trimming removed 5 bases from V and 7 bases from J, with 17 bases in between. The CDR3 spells CASSRRQGIGGELFF. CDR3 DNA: TGTGCCAGTAGTCGCCGCCAGGGGATCGGCGGGGAGCTGTTTTTT.

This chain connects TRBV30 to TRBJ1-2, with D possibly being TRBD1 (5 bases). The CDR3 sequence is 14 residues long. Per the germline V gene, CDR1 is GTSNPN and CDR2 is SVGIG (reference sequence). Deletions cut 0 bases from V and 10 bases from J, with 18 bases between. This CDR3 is CAWSVTGSMDDYTF. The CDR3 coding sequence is TGTGCCTGGAGTGTAACAGGTTCTATGGACGACTACACCTTC.

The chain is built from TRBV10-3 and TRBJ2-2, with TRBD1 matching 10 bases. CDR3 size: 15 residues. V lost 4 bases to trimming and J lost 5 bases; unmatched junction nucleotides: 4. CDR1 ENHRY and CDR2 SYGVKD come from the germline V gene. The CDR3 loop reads CAISGTGGRTGELFF. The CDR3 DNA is TGTGCCATCAGTGGGACAGGGGGGAGGACCGGGGAGCTGTTTTTT.

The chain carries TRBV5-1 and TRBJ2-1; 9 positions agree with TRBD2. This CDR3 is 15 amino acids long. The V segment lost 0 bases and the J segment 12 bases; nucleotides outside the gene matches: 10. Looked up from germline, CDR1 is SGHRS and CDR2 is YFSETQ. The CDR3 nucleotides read TGCGCCAGCAGCTTGGGGCTAGCGGGGCCTACGGGGCAGTTCTTC. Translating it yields CASSLGLAGPTGQFF.

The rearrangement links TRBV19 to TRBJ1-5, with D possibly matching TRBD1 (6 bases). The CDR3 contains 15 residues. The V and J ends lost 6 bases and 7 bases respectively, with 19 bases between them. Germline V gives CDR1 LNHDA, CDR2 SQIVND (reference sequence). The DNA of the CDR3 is TGTGCCAGTAGAGGGGGTGTGGCGGTCGGACAGCCCCAGCATTTT. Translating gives CASRGGVAVGQPQHF.

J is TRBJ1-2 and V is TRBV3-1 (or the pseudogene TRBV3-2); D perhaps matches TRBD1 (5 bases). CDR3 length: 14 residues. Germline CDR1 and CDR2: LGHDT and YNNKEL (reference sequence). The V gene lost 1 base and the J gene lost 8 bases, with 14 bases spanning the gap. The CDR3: CASSQAGGSGGYTF. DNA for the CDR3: TGTGCCAGCAGCCAAGCCGGGGGAAGTGGCGGCTACACCTTC.

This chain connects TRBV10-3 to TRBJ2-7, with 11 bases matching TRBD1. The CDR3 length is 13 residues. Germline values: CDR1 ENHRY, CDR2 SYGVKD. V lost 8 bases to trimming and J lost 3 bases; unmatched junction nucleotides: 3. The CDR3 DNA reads TGTGCCATCGCGGGGACAGGGGGCTACGAGCAGTACTTC. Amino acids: CAIAGTGGYEQYF.

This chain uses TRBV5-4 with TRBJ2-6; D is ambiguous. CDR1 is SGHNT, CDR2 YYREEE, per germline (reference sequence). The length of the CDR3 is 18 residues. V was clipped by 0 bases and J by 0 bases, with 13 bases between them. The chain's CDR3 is CASSLGAGLPSGANVLTF. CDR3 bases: TGTGCCAGCAGCTTGGGGGCCGGTCTACCCTCTGGGGCCAACGTCCTGACTTTC. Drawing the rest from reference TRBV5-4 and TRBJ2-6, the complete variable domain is ETGVTQSPTHLIKTRGQQVTLRCSSQSGHNTVSWYQQALGQGPQFIFQYYREEENGRGNFPPRFSGLQFPNYSSELNVNALELDDSALYLCASSLGAGLPSGANVLTFGAGSRLTVL.

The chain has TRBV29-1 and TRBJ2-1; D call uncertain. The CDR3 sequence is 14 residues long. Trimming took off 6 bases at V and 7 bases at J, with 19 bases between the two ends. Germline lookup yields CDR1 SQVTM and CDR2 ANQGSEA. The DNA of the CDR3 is TGCAGCGTCCCGAGTCTGGGCTCGTGGAATGAGCAGTTCTTC. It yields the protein CSVPSLGSWNEQFF.

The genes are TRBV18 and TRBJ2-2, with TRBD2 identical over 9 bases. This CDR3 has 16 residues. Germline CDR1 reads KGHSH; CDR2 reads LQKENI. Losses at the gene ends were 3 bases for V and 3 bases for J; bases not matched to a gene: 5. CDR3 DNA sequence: TGTGCCAGCTCACCCGAACTAGCGGGCCACACCGGGGAGCTGTTTTTT. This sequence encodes CASSPELAGHTGELFF. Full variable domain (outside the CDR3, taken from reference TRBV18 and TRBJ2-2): NAGVMQNPRHLVRRRGQEARLRCSPMKGHSHVYWYRQLPEEGLKFMVYLQKENIIDESGMPKERFSAEFPKEGPSILRIQQVVRGDSAAYFCASSPELAGHTGELFFGEGSRLTVL.

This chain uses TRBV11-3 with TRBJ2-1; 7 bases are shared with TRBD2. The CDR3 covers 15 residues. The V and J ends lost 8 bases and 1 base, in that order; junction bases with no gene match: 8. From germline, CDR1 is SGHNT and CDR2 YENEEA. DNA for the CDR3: TGTGCCAGCTCTAAGCGGGAACAATCCTACAATGAGCAGTTCTTC. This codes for CASSKREQSYNEQFF.

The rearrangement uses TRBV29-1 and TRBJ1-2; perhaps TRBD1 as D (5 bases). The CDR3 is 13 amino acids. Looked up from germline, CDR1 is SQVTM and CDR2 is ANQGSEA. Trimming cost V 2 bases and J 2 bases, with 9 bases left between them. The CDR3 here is CSVETDINYGYTF. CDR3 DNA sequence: TGCAGCGTTGAAACGGACATAAACTATGGCTACACCTTC.

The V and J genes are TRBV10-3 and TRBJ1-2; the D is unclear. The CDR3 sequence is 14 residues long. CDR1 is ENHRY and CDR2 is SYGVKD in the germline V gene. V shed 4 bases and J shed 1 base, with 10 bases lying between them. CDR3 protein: CAISVTDYNYGYTF. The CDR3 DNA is TGTGCCATCAGTGTTACAGATTATAACTATGGCTACACCTTC.

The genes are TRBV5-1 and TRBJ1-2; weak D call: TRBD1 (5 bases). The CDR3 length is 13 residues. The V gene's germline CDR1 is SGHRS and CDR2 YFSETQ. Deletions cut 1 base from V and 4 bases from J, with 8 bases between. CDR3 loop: CASSLSGVYGYTF. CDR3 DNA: TGCGCCAGCAGCTTGTCGGGGGTCTATGGCTACACCTTC. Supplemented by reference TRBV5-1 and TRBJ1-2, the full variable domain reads KAGVTQTPRYLIKTRGQQVTLSCSPISGHRSVSWYQQTPGQGLQFLFEYFSETQRNKGNFPGRFSGRQFSNSRSEMNVSTLELGDSALYLCASSLSGVYGYTFGSGTRLTVV.

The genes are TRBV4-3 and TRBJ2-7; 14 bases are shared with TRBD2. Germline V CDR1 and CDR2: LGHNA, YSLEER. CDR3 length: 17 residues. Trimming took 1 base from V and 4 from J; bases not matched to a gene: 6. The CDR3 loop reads CASSQGLAGGPVYEQYF. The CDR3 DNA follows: TGCGCCAGCAGCCAAGGACTAGCGGGAGGGCCTGTTTACGAGCAGTACTTC.

This CDR3 reads CASSLLGTSGAGELFF. The CDR3 nucleotides read TGTGCCAGCAGCTTACTTGGGACTAGCGGAGCCGGGGAGCTGTTTTTT. The rearrangement uses TRBV7-9 and TRBJ2-2, with 11 bases lining up with TRBD2. The CDR3 extends over 16 amino acids. Germline V lookup: CDR1 SEHNR, CDR2 FQNEAQ (reference sequence). V shed 2 bases, J shed 6 bases, and the junction held 5 bases outside the gene matches. Complete variable domain (other parts from reference TRBV7-9 and TRBJ2-2): DTGVSQNPRHKITKRGQNVTFRCDPISEHNRLYWYRQTLGQGPEFLTYFQNEAQLEKSRLLSDRFSAERPKGSFSTLEIQRTEQGDSAMYLCASSLLGTSGAGELFFGEGSRLTVL.

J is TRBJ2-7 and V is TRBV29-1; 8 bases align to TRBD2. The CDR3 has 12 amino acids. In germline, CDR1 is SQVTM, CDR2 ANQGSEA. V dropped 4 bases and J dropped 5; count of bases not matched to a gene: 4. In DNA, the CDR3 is TGCAGCGTTGCCGGGGGGGGCGACGAGCAGTACTTC. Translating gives CSVAGGGDEQYF.

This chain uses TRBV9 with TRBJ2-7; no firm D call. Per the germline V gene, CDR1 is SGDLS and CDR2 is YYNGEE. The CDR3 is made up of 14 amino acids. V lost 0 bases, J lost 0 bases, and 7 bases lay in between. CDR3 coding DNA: TGTGCCAGCAGCGTAGGAGTCGACTCCTACGAGCAGTACTTC. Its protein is CASSVGVDSYEQYF.